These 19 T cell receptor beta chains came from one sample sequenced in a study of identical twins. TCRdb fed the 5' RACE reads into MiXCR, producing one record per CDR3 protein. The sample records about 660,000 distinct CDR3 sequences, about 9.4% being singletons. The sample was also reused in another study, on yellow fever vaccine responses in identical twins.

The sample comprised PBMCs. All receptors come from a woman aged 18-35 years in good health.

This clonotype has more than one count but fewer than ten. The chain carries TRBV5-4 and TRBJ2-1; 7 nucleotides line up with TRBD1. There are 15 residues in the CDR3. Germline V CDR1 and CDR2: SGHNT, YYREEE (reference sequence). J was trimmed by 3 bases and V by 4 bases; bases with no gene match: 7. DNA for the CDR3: TGTGCCAGCAGCCACAGGGACAGCGACTACAATGAGCAGTTCTTC. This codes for CASSHRDSDYNEQFF.

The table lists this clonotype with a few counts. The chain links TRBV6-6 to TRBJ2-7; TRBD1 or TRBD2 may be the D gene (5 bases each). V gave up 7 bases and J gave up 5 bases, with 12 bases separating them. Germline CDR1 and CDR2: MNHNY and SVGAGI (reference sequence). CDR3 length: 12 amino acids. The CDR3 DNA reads TGTGCCAGCATCTCGAGGGGCCACGAGCAGTACTTC. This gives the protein CASISRGHEQYF.

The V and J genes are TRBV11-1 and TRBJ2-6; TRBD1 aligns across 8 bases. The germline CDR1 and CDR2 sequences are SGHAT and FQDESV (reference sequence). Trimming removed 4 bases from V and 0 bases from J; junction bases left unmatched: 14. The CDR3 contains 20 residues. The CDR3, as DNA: TGTGCCAGCAGCTCGATAATCGGCACAGGGGGATTCTCTGGGGCCAACGTCCTGACTTTC. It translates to CASSSIIGTGGFSGANVLTF.

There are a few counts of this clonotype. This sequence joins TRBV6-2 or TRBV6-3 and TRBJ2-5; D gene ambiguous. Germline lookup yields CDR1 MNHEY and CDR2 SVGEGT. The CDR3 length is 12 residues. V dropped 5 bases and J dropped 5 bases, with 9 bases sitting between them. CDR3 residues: CASSQIGETQYF. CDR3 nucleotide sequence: TGTGCCAGCAGTCAAATCGGGGAGACCCAGTACTTC.

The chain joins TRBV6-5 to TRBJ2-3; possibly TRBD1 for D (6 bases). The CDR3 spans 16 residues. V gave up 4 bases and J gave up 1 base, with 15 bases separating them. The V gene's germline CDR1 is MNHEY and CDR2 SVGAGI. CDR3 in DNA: TGTGCCAGCAGTTTAAGTCGGACAGCGGGCACAGATACGCAGTATTTT. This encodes CASSLSRTAGTDTQYF.

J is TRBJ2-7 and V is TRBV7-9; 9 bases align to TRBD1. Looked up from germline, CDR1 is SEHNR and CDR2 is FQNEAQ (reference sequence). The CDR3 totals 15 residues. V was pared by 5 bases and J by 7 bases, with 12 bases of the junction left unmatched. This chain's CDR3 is CASSRTGGPSGEQYF. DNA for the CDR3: TGTGCCAGCAGCCGCACAGGGGGCCCTTCTGGTGAGCAGTACTTC.

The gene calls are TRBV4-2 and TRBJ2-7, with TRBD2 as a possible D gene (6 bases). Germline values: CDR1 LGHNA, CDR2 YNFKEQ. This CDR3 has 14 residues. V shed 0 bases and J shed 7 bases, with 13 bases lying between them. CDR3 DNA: TGTGCCAGCAGCCAAGATCCCCTAGCGCTGGAGCAGTACTTC. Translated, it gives CASSQDPLALEQYF.

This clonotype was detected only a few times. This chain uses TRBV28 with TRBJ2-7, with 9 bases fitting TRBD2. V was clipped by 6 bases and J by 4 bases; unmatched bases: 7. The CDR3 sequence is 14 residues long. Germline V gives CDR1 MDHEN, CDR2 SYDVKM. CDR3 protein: CASSPTSGSYEQYF. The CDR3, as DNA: TGTGCCAGCAGCCCAACTAGCGGGTCGTACGAGCAGTACTTC.

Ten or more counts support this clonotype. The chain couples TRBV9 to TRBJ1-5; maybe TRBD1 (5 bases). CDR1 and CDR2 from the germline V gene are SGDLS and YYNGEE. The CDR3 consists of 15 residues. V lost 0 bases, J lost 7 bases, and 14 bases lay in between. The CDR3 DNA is TGTGCCAGCAGCGTAGACGGCAGGGTGGGACAGCCCCAGCATTTT. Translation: CASSVDGRVGQPQHF.

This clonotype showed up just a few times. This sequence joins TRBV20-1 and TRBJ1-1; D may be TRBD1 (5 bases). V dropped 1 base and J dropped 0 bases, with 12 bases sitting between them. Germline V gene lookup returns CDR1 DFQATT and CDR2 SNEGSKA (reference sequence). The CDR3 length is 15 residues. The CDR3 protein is CSARAPGVMNTEAFF. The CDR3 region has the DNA TGCAGTGCTAGAGCCCCGGGGGTAATGAACACTGAAGCTTTCTTT.

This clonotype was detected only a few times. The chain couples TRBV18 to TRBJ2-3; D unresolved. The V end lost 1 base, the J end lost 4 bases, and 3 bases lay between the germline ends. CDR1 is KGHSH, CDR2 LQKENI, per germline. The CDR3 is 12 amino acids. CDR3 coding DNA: TGTGCCAGCTCACCACTGTCAGATACGCAGTATTTT. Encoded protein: CASSPLSDTQYF.

CDR3 in DNA: TGTGCCAGCAGCTTCAACTCGGGGGCAGATACGCAGTATTTT. It encodes CASSFNSGADTQYF. The rearrangement links TRBV7-3 to TRBJ2-3; possibly TRBD2 for D (6 bases). The CDR3 spans 14 residues. The germline V gene has CDR1 SGHTA and CDR2 FQGTGA. Trimming shortened V by 3 bases and J by 4 bases, and 11 bases separated the two germline ends. Based on the CDR3 plus reference TRBV7-3 and TRBJ2-3, the full variable domain is GAGVSQTPSNKVTEKGKYVELRCDPISGHTALYWYRQSLGQGPEFLIYFQGTGAADDSGLPNDRFFAVRPEGSVSTLKIQRTERGDSAVYLCASSFNSGADTQYFGPGTRLTVL.

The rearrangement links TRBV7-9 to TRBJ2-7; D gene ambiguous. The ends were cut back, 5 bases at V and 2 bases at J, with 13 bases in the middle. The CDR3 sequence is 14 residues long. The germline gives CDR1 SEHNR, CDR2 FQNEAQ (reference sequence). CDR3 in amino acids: CASSTFDVAYEQYF. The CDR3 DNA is TGTGCCAGCAGCACCTTCGACGTCGCCTACGAGCAGTACTTC.

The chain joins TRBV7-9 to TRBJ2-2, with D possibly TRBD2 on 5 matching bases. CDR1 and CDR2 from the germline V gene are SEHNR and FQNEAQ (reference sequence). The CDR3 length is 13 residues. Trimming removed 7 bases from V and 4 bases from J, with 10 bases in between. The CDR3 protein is CASIFSATGELFF. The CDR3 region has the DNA TGTGCCAGCATCTTTAGCGCCACCGGGGAGCTGTTTTTT.

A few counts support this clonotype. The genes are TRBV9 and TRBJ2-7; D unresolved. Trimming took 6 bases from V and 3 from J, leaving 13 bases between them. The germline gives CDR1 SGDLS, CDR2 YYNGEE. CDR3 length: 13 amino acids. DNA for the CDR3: TGTGCCAGCAACGCAGGTACCCTCTACGAGCAGTACTTC. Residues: CASNAGTLYEQYF.

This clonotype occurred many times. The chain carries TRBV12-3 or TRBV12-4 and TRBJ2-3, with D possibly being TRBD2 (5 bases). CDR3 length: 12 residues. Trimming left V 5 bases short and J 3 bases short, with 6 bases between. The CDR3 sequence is CASSPGTDTQYF. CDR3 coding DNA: TGTGCCAGCAGTCCGGGGACAGATACGCAGTATTTT.

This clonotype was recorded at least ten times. As DNA, the CDR3 is TGCAGTGCCCCCCGCTCTAGCGGGAGGGCCTTGGAGACCCAGTACTTC. It yields the protein CSAPRSSGRALETQYF. V usage is TRBV20-1 and J usage is TRBJ2-5; 12 positions match TRBD2. The CDR3 is 16 residues long. V dropped 6 bases and J dropped 5; count of bases not matched to a gene: 13. Germline-derived CDR1 and CDR2 are DFQATT and SNEGSKA (reference sequence).

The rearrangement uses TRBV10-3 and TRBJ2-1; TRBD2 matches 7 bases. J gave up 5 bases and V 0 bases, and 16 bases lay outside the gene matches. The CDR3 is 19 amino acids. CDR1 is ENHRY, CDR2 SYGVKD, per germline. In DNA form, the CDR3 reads TGTGCCATCAGTGAGTCATTGGCGGGAGATTTAGGGTGGAACAATGAGCAGTTCTTC. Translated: CAISESLAGDLGWNNEQFF.

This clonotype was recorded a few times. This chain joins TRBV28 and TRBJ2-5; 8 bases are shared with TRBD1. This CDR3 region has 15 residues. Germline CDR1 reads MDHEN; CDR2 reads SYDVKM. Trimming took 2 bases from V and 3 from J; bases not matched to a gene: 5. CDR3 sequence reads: CASSLGQGRKETQYF. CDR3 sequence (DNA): TGTGCCAGCAGTTTAGGACAGGGTCGGAAAGAGACCCAGTACTTC.